This T cell receptor beta chain was observed in a study of cytomegalovirus exposure and HLA in healthy donors. General study results and limits: There were 150 to 200 TCR beta chains listed as cytomegalovirus-associated. The authors confirmed in vitro that a few CMV-associated chains were specific for CMV antigens.

V lost 4 bases and J lost 7, with 11 bases in between. CDR1 is SGHDT, CDR2 YYEEEE, per germline. The CDR3 is 12 amino acids. Researchers ran the PCR with 60 Vbeta and 13 Jbeta primers. Only in-frame clones appear in the TCRdb table, and some are missing; sequencing was by immunoSEQ multiplex PCR. The sample holds some 160,000 clones. A word on this clone: Its matching antigen is unknown.

The source of this sequence is a man aged 30 to 45 in good health and CMV-seronegative. Sequences were obtained from PBMCs. The chain joins TRBV5-6 to TRBJ1-2; the D gene is possibly TRBD1 (5 bases). CDR3 in DNA: TGTGCCAGCAGCCTATCGGGGGGTGGCTACACCTTC. Translated, it gives CASSLSGGGYTF.